Below, 5 T cell receptor beta chains from the same sample are listed, as sequenced in a study of cytomegalovirus exposure and HLA in healthy donors. It was with 60 Vbeta and 13 Jbeta primers that the PCR ran. This table comes from immunoSEQ multiplex PCR, and its TCRdb copy is limited to in-frame clones, with some not included. The sample carries about 160,000 clones, approximately 79% recorded once. Sample: PBMCs. These receptor sequences come from a man in his forties or fifties in good health and CMV-seronegative.

This sequence joins TRBV7-2 and TRBJ2-7; TRBD2 aligns across 14 bases. The J segment lost 2 bases and the V segment lost 6 bases, leaving 3 bases of the junction unmatched. Germline CDR1 is SGHTA and CDR2 is FQGNSA. This CDR3 is 15 amino acids long. The DNA for the CDR3 is TGTGCCAGCAGGGTGGGACTAGCGGGAGCCTACGAGCAGTACTTC. Its translation: CASRVGLAGAYEQYF.

The chain uses TRBV15 and TRBJ1-5; D uncertain. The CDR3 is 16 amino acids. With 0 bases removed from V and 1 base from J, the gap between germline ends came to 10 bases. From germline, CDR1 is LNHNV and CDR2 YYDKDF (reference sequence). The CDR3 is CATSRDYDSSNQPQHF. The CDR3 DNA reads as TGTGCCACCAGCAGAGATTACGACTCGAGCAATCAGCCCCAGCATTTT.

This chain uses TRBV5-4 with TRBJ2-3; 10 positions match TRBD1. This CDR3 is 16 amino acids long. CDR1 and CDR2 from the germline V gene are SGHNT and YYREEE (reference sequence). Trimming took 2 bases from V and 4 from J; bases not matched to a gene: 7. CDR3 amino acids: CASSFFRDRGADTQYF. In DNA form, the CDR3 reads TGTGCCAGCAGCTTCTTTCGGGACAGGGGCGCAGATACGCAGTATTTT.

The rearrangement links TRBV7-8 to TRBJ2-7; 7 bases are shared with TRBD1. CDR3 size: 16 residues. Germline values: CDR1 SGHVS, CDR2 FQNEAQ. J was trimmed by 2 bases and V by 5 bases; bases with no gene match: 12. Here the CDR3 reads CASSLGPGTATYEQYF. DNA for the CDR3: TGTGCCAGCAGCCTAGGACCCGGGACAGCAACCTACGAGCAGTACTTC.

The genes are TRBV28 and TRBJ1-2; possibly TRBD1 for D (6 bases). CDR1 and CDR2 (germline): MDHEN, SYDVKM. The CDR3 spans 14 residues. V shed 1 base and J shed 7 bases, with 13 bases lying between them. In DNA form, the CDR3 reads TGTGCCAGCAGTTTATATCCCCCAGGGGCTGGCTACACCTTC. This translates into CASSLYPPGAGYTF.